This T cell receptor beta chain was retrieved from a study of beta chain features in type 1 diabetes. The isolated RNA, all of it, was reverse transcribed, so expressed TCRB transcripts were what got sequenced. Generated by immunoSEQ multiplex PCR, the TCRdb table keeps only in-frame clones and is missing some. The data hold roughly 140,000 clones, with under 60% observed a single time. Averaging around 120 mL, one heparinised blood draw was given by each donor. The CDR3 is 16 residues long. The V gene lost 2 bases and the J gene lost 4 bases, with 16 bases spanning the gap. Germline V CDR1 and CDR2: MNHEY, SVGAGI. This clone showed up just once. Its antigen remains unidentified. Study-level findings and limits: Within the patient group, naive, central memory and Treg TCRB repertoires appeared more similar to each other than within healthy donors. When VDJ junctions were examined, type 1 diabetes patients showed fewer insertions and more deletions.

The source of this sequence is a man between 18 and 29 years old in good health. The sequenced sample consisted of Tregs from blood. The chain has TRBV6-5 and TRBJ2-3, with D tentatively TRBD2 (7 bases). CDR3 sequence: CASSYGVGGLPDTQYF. Here the CDR3 DNA reads TGTGCCAGCAGTTACGGCGTCGGGGGGCTCCCAGATACGCAGTATTTT.